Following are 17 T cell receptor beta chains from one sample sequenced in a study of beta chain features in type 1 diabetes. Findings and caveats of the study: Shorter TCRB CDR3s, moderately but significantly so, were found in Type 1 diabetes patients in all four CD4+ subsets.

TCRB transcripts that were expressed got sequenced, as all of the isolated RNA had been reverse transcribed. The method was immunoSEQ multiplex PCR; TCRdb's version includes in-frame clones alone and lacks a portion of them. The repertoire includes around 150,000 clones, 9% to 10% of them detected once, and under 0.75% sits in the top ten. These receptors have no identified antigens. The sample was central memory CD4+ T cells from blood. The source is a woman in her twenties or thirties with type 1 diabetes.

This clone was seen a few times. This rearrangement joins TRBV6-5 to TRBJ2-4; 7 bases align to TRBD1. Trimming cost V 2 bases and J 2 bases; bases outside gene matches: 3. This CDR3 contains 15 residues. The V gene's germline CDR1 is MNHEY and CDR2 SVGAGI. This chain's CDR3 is CASSYDRATKNIQYF. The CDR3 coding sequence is TGTGCCAGCAGTTACGACAGGGCGACCAAAAACATTCAGTACTTC.

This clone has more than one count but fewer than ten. The CDR3: CASSSDWTGGDYGYTF. CDR3 coding DNA: TGTGCCAGCAGCTCTGACTGGACAGGGGGCGATTATGGCTACACCTTC. This chain connects TRBV7-2 to TRBJ1-2; 11 positions match TRBD1. Germline trimming cut 4 bases from V and 5 bases from J; bases unmatched to any gene: 9. There are 16 residues in the CDR3. The germline V gene has CDR1 SGHTA and CDR2 FQGNSA.

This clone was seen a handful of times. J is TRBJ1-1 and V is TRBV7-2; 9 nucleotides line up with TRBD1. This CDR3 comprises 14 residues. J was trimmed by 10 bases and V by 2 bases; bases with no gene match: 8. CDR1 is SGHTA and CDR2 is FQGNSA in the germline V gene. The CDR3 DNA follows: TGTGCCAGCAGCTTATATGGGACAGGGCTGCGAGCTTTCTTT. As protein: CASSLYGTGLRAFF.

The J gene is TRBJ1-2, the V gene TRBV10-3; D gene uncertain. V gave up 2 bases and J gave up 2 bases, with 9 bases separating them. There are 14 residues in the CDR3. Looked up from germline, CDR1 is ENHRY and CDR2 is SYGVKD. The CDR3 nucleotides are TGTGCCATCAGTGAGACGGGAACCAACTATGGCTACACCTTC. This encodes CAISETGTNYGYTF.

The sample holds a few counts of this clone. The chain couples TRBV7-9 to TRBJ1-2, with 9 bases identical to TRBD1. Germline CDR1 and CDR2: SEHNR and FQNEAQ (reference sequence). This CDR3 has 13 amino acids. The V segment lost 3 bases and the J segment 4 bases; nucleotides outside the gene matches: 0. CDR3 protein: CASSLTGGYGYTF. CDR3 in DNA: TGTGCCAGCAGCTTGACAGGGGGCTATGGCTACACCTTC.

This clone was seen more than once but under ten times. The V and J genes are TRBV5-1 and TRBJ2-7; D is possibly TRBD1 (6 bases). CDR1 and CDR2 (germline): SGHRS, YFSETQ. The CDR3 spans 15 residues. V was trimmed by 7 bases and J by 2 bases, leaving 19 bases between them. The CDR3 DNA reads TGCGCCAGCCGATACAACGGGGACATACCCTACGAGCAGTACTTC. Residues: CASRYNGDIPYEQYF.

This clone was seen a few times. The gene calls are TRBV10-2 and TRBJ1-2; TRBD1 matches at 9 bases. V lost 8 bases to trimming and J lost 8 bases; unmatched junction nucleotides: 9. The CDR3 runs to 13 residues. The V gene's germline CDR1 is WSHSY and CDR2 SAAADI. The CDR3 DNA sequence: TGCGCCAGCTGTCTACAGGGGGCGGAGGGCTACACCTTC. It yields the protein CASCLQGAEGYTF.

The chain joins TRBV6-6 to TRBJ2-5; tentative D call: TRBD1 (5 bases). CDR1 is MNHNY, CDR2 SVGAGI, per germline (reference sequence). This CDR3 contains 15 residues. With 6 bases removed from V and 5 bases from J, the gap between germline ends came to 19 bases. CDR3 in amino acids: CASSRRDRGWETQYF. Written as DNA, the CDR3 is TGTGCCAGCAGCCGCCGCGACAGAGGCTGGGAGACCCAGTACTTC.

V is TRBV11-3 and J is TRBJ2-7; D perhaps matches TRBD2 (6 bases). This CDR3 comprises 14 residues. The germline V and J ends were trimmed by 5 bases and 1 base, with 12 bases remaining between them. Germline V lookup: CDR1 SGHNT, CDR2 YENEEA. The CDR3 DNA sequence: TGTGCCAGCAGCCCCATTAGCGGTTCCTACGAGCAGTACTTC. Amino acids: CASSPISGSYEQYF.

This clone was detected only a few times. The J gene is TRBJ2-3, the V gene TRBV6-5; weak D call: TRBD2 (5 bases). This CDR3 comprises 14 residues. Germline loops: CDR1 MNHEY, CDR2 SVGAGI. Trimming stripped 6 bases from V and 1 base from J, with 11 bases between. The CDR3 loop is CASSPGGRTDTQYF. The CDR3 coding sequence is TGTGCCAGCAGCCCAGGAGGTCGCACAGATACGCAGTATTTT.

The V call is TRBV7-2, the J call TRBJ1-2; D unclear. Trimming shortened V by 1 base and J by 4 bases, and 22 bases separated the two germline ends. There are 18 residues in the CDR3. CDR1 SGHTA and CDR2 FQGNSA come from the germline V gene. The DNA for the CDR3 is TGTGCCAGCAGCTTAGATAACTTCCTACTCGCGGAGGTCTATGGCTACACCTTC. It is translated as CASSLDNFLLAEVYGYTF.

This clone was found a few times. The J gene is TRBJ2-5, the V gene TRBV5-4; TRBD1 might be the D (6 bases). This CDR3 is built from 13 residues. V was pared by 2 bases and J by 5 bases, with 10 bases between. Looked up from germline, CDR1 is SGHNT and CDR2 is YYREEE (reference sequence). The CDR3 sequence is CASSLRQGETQYF. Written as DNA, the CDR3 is TGTGCCAGCAGCTTACGCCAGGGGGAGACCCAGTACTTC.

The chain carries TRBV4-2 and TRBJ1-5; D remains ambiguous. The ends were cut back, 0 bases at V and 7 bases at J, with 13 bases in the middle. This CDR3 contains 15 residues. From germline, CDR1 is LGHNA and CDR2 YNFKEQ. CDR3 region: CASSQDPTGNQPQHF. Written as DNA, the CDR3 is TGTGCCAGCAGCCAAGATCCTACGGGTAACCAGCCCCAGCATTTT.

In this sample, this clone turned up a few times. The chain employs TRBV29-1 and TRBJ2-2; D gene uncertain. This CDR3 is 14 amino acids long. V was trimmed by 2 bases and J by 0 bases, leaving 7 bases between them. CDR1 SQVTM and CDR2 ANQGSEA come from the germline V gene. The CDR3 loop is CSVESVTNTGELFF. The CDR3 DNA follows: TGCAGCGTTGAATCAGTTACGAACACCGGGGAGCTGTTTTTT.

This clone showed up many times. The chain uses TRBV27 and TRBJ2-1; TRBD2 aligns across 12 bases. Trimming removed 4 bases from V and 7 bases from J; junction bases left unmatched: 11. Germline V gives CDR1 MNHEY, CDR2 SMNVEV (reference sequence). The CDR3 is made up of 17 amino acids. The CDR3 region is CASSSRGRLAGDNEQFF. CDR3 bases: TGTGCCAGCAGTTCCCGCGGTCGACTAGCGGGAGATAATGAGCAGTTCTTC.

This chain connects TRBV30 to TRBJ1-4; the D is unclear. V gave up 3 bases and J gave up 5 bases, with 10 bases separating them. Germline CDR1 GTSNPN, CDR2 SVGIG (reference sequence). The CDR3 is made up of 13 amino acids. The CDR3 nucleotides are TGTGCCTGGAGGTCGAGCCTAAATGAAAAACTGTTTTTT. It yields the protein CAWRSSLNEKLFF.

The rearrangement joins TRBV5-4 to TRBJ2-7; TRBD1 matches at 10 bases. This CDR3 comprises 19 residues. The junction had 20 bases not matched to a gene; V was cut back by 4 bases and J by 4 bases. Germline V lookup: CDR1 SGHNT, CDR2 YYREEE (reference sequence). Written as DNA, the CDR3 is TGTGCCAGCAGCCCGACTAAGGGAGCCAGGACAGGGGGAAGGTACGAGCAGTACTTC. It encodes CASSPTKGARTGGRYEQYF. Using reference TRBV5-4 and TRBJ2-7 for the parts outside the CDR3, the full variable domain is ETGVTQSPTHLIKTRGQQVTLRCSSQSGHNTVSWYQQALGQGPQFIFQYYREEENGRGNFPPRFSGLQFPNYSSELNVNALELDDSALYLCASSPTKGARTGGRYEQYFGPGTRLTVT.